This T cell receptor (beta chain) emerged from a study of high-grade serous ovarian cancer treatment subgroups (dated by TCRdb to the early 2020s). About the study as a whole: On average, sequencing produced more than 13,000 reads and 6,500 to 9,000 unique TCR beta rearrangements for each sample. Under a laparoscopic triage algorithm, patients with high-grade serous ovarian cancer were grouped by complete gross resection or by neoadjuvant chemotherapy response, and the study profiled the TCR beta repertoires of these patients. The approximately 30-patient cohort included some 10 patients with no residual disease after primary surgery (R0), some 10 excellent NACT responders, and some 10 poor NACT responders. In total there were around 99 samples, since every patient provided one primary tumor sample and two metastatic tumor samples.

The full study reports these points: Repertoire similarity between tumors from the same patient ranged from about 0.1 to 0.8, while tumors from different patients showed almost no similarity. Spatial information was not captured by bulk tumor TCR sequencing, so insight into HGSC tumor complexity and diversity was limited. TCR repertoire analyses focused on CDR3; CDR1 and CDR2 were not analyzed. TCR clonal relatedness was found to be positively correlated with neoantigen level and, by trend, with copy number variation and mutation load derived from whole-genome sequencing.

The tumor samples were collected prior to definitive surgery or chemotherapy. Genomic DNA was extracted by the MD Anderson Biospecimen Extraction Resource, and TCR sequencing was done by the MD Anderson Cancer Genomics Laboratory. This clone came up once. Its antigen specificity is not known. Base qualities were left out, and no much larger clone turns up one base away. The 85 to 100 tumor samples underwent high-throughput TCR profiling with ImmunoSEQ. As for the authors' bioinformatics: The repertoire diversity metrics included richness (unique productive sequences), clonality, evenness and relatedness, and the Bhattacharyya coefficient was used to measure similarity between samples. Conclusions stayed consistent in a sensitivity analysis that left out TCRs with fewer than two reads. TCRdb carries this immuneACCESS record with in-frame sequences only. Its versions omit some clonotypes, under half of them owing to an unresolved V gene in the studies checked, with the rest unexplained. That table furnishes V, J and clone size, whereas the DNA furnished D and trimming. Present in this sample are 2,500 or so clones, approximately 81% of which were seen just once. The ten largest make up 7% to 9% of the sample.

This receptor was identified in a human donor with high-grade serous ovarian cancer. The sequenced sample was tumor tissue.

This receptor has the CDR3 CASSRGGDTDTQYF. In nucleotide form, the sequence is TGCGCCAGCAGCAGGGGGGGCGACACAGATACGCAGTATTTT. The V and J segments used are TRBV5-1 and TRBJ2-3; a tentative D match to TRBD2 spans 7 bases. CDR1 and CDR2 are drawn from the germline V gene: SGHRS, YFSETQ. The CDR3 starts with the cysteine, ends with the phenylalanine, and has 14 residues. Only the CDR3 DNA is retained, 42 bases long and in frame from the first base. V drops 4 bases and J drops 2 bases, leaving 11 bases in between. Where the CDR3 stops, the reference TRBV5-1 and TRBJ2-3 genes take over; the full variable domain is KAGVTQTPRYLIKTRGQQVTLSCSPISGHRSVSWYQQTPGQGLQFLFEYFSETQRNKGNFPGRFSGRQFSNSRSEMNVSTLELGDSALYLCASSRGGDTDTQYFGPGTRLTVL.